This TCR beta chain is from a study of OX40 agonist ivuxolimab in advanced cancers. Study overall: Each patient was given ivuxolimab into a vein every 2 weeks, at 0.01 to 10 mg/kg.

A word on this clone: The antigen is undetermined.

Sequenced by immunoSEQ multiplex PCR; TCRdb stores in-frame clones only, minus some. Here the sample spans tens of thousands of clones, 91% being singletons. The study's findings and limits: On average, CD8+ T cells showed a greater number of expanded clones than CD4+. In the expanded peripheral T cells, antigen specificity was never determined. Clonal expansion from baseline to week 6 occurred in both CD4+ and CD8+ T cells.

The CDR3 covers 15 residues. V was clipped by 3 bases and J by 9 bases; unmatched bases: 13. Germline CDR1 is SEHNR and CDR2 is FQNEAQ (reference sequence). This rearrangement joins TRBV7-9 to TRBJ2-5, with 7 positions matching TRBD2. The receptor was derived from an adult with an advanced solid tumor such as melanoma, head and neck, liver or kidney cancer. The sample here was CD4+ or CD8+ T cells sorted from blood, taken in a trial of the OX40 agonist ivuxolimab. CDR3 sequence reads: CASSFDRLAQGAQYF. The CDR3 nucleotides are TGTGCCAGCAGCTTCGACAGACTAGCCCAAGGGGCCCAGTACTTC.